The sample holds a few counts of the clone carrying this T cell receptor beta chain. This sample is drawn from a study of blood T cell repertoires in COVID-19. Whole-study context: T cells, B-cell-depleted T cells, or PBMCs provided the cDNA or gDNA that served as material.

In the original workflow: Quantification of nucleated cells was approximated via reference gene primer amplification. The protocol was immunoSEQ multiplex PCR, while the TCRdb copy is restricted to in-frame clones and leaves out a portion. V, J and clone size are taken as reported in that table, and D and trimming were inferred from the DNA itself. There are some 260,000 clones in the sample; just over 85% occur only once, and over 1.2% lies in the top ten. Sequences were obtained from peripheral blood. The TCR was taken from a man aged 80 or over with acute or convalescent COVID-19.

CDR3 in amino acids: CSSTEDSGNTIYF. As DNA, the CDR3 is TGCAGCTCAACCGAGGACTCTGGAAACACCATATATTTT. The V call is TRBV29-1, the J call TRBJ1-3; no clear D. Trimming took 8 bases from V and 0 from J, leaving 11 bases between them. The CDR3 runs 13 residues. Germline V gene sequence: CDR1 SQVTM, CDR2 ANQGSEA.